Each of the 2 T cell receptor beta chains below was sequenced from the same sample in a study of cytomegalovirus exposure and HLA in healthy donors. 60 Vbeta and 13 Jbeta primers were used in PCR. The assay was immunoSEQ multiplex PCR, and TCRdb's table has in-frame clones only and misses some. Here the sample spans just over 95,000 clones, about four fifths being singletons. Sequenced sample: PBMCs. The receptors come from a middle-aged woman in good health and CMV-seronegative.

The genes are TRBV6-5 and TRBJ2-7; TRBD1 might be the D (5 bases). Trimming took off 6 bases at V and 5 bases at J, with 17 bases between the two ends. The CDR3 covers 14 residues. Germline CDR1 reads MNHEY; CDR2 reads SVGAGI. The CDR3 here is CASRPDRRFDEQYF. The DNA for the CDR3 is TGTGCCAGCAGACCCGACAGACGATTTGACGAGCAGTACTTC.

This clone showed up just once. This sequence joins TRBV10-3 and TRBJ1-3; D possibly corresponds to TRBD1 (6 bases). Trimming left V 10 bases short and J 0 bases short, with 13 bases between. This CDR3 comprises 14 residues. Germline V gene data show CDR1 as ENHRY and CDR2 as SYGVKD. CDR3 sequence (DNA): TGTGCCAACCCGACAGGCATCTCTGGAAACACCATATATTTT. Translation gives CANPTGISGNTIYF.